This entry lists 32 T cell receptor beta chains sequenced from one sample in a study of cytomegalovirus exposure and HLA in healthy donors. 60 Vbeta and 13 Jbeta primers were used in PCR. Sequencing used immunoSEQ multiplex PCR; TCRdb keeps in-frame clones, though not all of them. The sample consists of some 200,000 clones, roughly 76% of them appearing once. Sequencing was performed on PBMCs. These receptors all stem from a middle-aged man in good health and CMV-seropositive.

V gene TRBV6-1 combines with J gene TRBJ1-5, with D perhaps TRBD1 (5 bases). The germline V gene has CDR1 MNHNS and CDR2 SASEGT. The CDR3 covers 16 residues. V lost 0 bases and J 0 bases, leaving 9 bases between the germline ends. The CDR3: CASSEAGTVSNQPQHF. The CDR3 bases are TGTGCCAGCAGTGAAGCCGGGACTGTTAGCAATCAGCCCCAGCATTTT.

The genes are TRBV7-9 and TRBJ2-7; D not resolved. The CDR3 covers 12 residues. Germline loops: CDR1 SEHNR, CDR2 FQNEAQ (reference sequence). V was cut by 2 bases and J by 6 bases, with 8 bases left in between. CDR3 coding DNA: TGTGCCAGCAGCTTATTAGGCGGCGAGCAGTACTTC. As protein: CASSLLGGEQYF.

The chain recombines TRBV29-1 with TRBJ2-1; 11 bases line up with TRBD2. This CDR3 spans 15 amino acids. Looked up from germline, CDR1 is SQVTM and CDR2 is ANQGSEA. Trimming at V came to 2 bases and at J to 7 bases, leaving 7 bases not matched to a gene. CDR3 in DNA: TGCAGCGTTGAACCGATTAGCGGGGGGGCAAATGAGCAGTTCTTC. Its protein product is CSVEPISGGANEQFF.

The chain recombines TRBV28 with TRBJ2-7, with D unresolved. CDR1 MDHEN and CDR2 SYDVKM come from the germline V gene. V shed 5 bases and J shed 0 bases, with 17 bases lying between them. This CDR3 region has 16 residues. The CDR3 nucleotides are TGTGCCAGCAGTACCGCCACGGTTTTTGACTCCTACGAGCAGTACTTC. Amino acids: CASSTATVFDSYEQYF.

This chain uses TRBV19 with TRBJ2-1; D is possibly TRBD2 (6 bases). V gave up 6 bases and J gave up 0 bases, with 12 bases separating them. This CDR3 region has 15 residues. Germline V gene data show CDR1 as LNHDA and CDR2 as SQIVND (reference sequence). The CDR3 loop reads CASRTGLNSYNEQFF. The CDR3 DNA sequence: TGTGCCAGTAGAACGGGACTCAACTCCTACAATGAGCAGTTCTTC.

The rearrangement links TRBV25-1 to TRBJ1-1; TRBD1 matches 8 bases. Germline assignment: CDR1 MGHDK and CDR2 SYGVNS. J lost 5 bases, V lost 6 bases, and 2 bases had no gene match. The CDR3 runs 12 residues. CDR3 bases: TGTGCCAGCAGGGACAGGGAGACTGAAGCTTTCTTT. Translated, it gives CASRDRETEAFF.

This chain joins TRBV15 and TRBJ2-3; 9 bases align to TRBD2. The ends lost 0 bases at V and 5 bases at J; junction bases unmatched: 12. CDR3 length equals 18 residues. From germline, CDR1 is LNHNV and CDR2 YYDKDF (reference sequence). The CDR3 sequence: CATSRERAGGGALDTQYF. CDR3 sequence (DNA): TGTGCCACCAGCAGAGAACGCGCTGGCGGGGGGGCATTAGATACGCAGTATTTT. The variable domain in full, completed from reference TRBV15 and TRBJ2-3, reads DAMVIQNPRYQVTQFGKPVTLSCSQTLNHNVMYWYQQKSSQAPKLLFHYYDKDFNNEADTPDNFQSRRPNTSFCFLDIRSPGLGDTAMYLCATSRERAGGGALDTQYFGPGTRLTVL.

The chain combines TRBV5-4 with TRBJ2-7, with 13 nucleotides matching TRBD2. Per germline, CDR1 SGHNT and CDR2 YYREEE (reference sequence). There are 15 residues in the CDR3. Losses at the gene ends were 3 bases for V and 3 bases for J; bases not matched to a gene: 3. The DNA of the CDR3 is TGTGCCAGCAGCTCCGGACTAGCGGGGGTCTACGAGCAGTACTTC. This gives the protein CASSSGLAGVYEQYF.

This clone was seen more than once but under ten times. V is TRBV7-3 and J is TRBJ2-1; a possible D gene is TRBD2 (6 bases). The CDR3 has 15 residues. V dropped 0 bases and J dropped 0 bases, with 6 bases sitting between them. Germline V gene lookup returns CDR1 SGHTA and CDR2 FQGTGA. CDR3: CASSLTAGSYNEQFF. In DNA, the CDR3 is TGTGCCAGCAGCTTAACAGCGGGCTCCTACAATGAGCAGTTCTTC. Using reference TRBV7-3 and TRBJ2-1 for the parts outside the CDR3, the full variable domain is GAGVSQTPSNKVTEKGKYVELRCDPISGHTALYWYRQSLGQGPEFLIYFQGTGAADDSGLPNDRFFAVRPEGSVSTLKIQRTERGDSAVYLCASSLTAGSYNEQFFGPGTRLTVL.

CDR3 nucleotides: TGCGCCAGCAGCCAAGATCGGGGGTGGGAATGGAACACTGAAGCTTTCTTT. It yields the protein CASSQDRGWEWNTEAFF. The genes are TRBV4-1 and TRBJ1-1; D might be TRBD1 (5 bases). This CDR3 is 17 amino acids long. V shed 0 bases and J shed 1 base, with 15 bases lying between them. Germline-derived CDR1 and CDR2 are MGHRA and YSYEKL.

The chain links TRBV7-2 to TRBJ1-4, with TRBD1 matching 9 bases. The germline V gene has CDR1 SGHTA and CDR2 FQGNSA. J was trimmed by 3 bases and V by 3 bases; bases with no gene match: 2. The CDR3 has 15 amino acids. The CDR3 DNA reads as TGTGCCAGCAGCTTTGACAGGGGGTCTAATGAAAAACTGTTTTTT. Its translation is CASSFDRGSNEKLFF.

CDR3 sequence reads: CASSLKLRGHQETQYF. CDR3 in DNA: TGTGCCAGCAGCCTAAAATTGCGGGGACACCAAGAGACCCAGTACTTC. The chain combines TRBV7-8 with TRBJ2-5, with D maybe TRBD2 (6 bases). V lost 5 bases, J lost 0 bases, and 16 bases lay in between. In germline, CDR1 is SGHVS, CDR2 FQNEAQ. The length of the CDR3 is 16 residues.

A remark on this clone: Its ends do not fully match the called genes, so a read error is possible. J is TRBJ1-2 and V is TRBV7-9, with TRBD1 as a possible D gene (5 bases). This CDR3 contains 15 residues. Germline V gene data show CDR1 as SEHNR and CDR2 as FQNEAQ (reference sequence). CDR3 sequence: CSSTLSGIPNYGYTF. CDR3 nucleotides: TGTTCCAGCACCTTATCAGGGATCCCTAACTATGGCTACACCTTC.

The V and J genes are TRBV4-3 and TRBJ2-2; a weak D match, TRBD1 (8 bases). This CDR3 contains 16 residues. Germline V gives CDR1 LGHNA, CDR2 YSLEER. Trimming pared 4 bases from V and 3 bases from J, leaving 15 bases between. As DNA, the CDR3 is TGCGCCAGCAGCCGGAGCGGGACAGGAGACACCGGGGAGCTGTTTTTT. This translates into CASSRSGTGDTGELFF.

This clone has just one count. The CDR3: CASGLWDRGRTEAFF. DNA for the CDR3: TGTGCTAGTGGTTTGTGGGACAGGGGGCGAACTGAAGCTTTCTTT. The chain is built from TRBV12-5 and TRBJ1-1, with TRBD1 identical over 12 bases. CDR1 and CDR2 (germline): LGHNT, FRNRAP. The CDR3 is 15 amino acids. The J segment lost 5 bases and the V segment lost 2 bases, leaving 3 bases of the junction unmatched.

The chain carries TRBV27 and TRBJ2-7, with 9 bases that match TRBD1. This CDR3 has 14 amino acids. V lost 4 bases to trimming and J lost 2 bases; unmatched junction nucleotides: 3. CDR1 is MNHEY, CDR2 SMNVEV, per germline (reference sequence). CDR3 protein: CASSYGQGTYEQYF. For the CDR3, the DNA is TGTGCCAGCAGTTACGGACAGGGGACCTACGAGCAGTACTTC.

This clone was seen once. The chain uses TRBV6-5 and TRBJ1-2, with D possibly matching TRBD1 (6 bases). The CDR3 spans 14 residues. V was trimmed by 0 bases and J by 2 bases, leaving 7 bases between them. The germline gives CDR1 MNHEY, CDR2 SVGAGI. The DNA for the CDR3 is TGTGCCAGCAGTTACTCGGGGGCAAACTATGGCTACACCTTC. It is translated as CASSYSGANYGYTF.

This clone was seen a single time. CDR3 region: CASSQDQARRSGKAFF. In nucleotides, the CDR3 is TGTGCCAGCAGCCAAGATCAGGCCAGGAGGTCCGGAAAAGCTTTCTTT. The chain carries TRBV14 and TRBJ1-1; D not resolved. V dropped 0 bases and J dropped 9 bases, with 20 bases sitting between them. The CDR3 totals 16 residues. Germline V gene lookup returns CDR1 SGHDN and CDR2 FVKESK.

CDR3 region: CASSVIPRSAGGRADTQYF. The CDR3 DNA is TGTGCCAGCAGCGTAATTCCCCGGTCAGCGGGGGGGCGGGCAGATACGCAGTATTTT. The chain links TRBV9 to TRBJ2-3, with 10 nucleotides matching TRBD2. The V and J ends lost 1 base and 4 bases, in that order; junction bases with no gene match: 15. The CDR3 spans 19 residues. The germline gives CDR1 SGDLS, CDR2 YYNGEE.

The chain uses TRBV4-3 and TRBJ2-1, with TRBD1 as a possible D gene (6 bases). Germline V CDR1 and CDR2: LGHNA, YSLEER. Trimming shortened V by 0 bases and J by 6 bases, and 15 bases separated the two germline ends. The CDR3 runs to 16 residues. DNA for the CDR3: TGCGCCAGCAGCCAAGAACCAGGGGTCCCGGGCAATGAGCAGTTCTTC. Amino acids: CASSQEPGVPGNEQFF.

CDR3 in DNA: TGTGCCTGGGTTGACAGGGCCGGGTTCTCTGGAAACACCATATATTTT. It yields the protein CAWVDRAGFSGNTIYF. The genes are TRBV30 and TRBJ1-3; 7 bases align to TRBD1. This CDR3 spans 16 amino acids. Germline V lookup: CDR1 GTSNPN, CDR2 SVGIG (reference sequence). Unmatched junction bases numbered 10, after V lost 5 bases and J lost 0 bases.

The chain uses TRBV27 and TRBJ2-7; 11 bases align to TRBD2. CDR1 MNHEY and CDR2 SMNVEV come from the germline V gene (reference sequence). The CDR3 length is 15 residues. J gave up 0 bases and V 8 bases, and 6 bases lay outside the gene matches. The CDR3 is CASSGTSGYSYEQYF. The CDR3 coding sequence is TGTGCCAGCTCCGGGACTAGCGGCTACTCCTACGAGCAGTACTTC.

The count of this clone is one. CDR3 amino acids: CASTTQGSRPETQYF. Here the CDR3 DNA reads TGTGCCAGCACCACGCAAGGGAGTCGGCCAGAGACCCAGTACTTC. The chain carries TRBV5-4 and TRBJ2-5, with TRBD2 as a possible D gene (5 bases). This CDR3 has 15 amino acids. V was shortened by 6 bases and J by 4 bases, with 19 bases between the two germline ends. In germline, CDR1 is SGHNT, CDR2 YYREEE (reference sequence).

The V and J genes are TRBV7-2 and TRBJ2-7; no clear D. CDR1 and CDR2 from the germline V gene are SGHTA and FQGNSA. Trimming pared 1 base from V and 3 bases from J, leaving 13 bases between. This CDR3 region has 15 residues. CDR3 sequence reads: CASSLETWLGYEQYF. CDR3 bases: TGTGCCAGCAGCTTAGAGACATGGTTAGGCTACGAGCAGTACTTC. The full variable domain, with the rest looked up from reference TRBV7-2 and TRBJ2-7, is GAGVSQSPSNKVTEKGKDVELRCDPISGHTALYWYRQSLGQGLEFLIYFQGNSAPDKSGLPSDRFSAERTGGSVSTLTIQRTQQEDSAVYLCASSLETWLGYEQYFGPGTRLTVT.

The CDR3 nucleotides are TGTGCCAGCAGCTGGATCCAGGGGAGCACAGATACGCAGTATTTT. Residues: CASSWIQGSTDTQYF. The genes are TRBV7-9 and TRBJ2-3; perhaps TRBD1 as D (6 bases). The CDR3 loop spans 15 amino acids. CDR1 SEHNR and CDR2 FQNEAQ come from the germline V gene (reference sequence). V lost 4 bases to trimming and J lost 0 bases, with 11 bases between them.

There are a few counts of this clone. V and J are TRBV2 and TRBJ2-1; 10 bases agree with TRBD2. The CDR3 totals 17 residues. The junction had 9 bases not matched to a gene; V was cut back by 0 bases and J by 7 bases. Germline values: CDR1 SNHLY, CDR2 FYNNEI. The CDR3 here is CASSEASIAGGANEQFF. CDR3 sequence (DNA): TGTGCCAGCAGTGAAGCGTCCATAGCGGGGGGTGCGAATGAGCAGTTCTTC. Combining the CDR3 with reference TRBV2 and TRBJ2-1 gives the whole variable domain EPEVTQTPSHQVTQMGQEVILRCVPISNHLYFYWYRQILGQKVEFLVSFYNNEISEKSEIFDDQFSVERPDGSNFTLKIRSTKLEDSAMYFCASSEASIAGGANEQFFGPGTRLTVL.

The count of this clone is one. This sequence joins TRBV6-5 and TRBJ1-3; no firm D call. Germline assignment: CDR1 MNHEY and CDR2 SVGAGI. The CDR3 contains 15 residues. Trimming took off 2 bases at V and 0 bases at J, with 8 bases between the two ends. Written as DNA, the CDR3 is TGTGCCAGCAGTTACACTCCTGACTCTGGAAACACCATATATTTT. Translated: CASSYTPDSGNTIYF.

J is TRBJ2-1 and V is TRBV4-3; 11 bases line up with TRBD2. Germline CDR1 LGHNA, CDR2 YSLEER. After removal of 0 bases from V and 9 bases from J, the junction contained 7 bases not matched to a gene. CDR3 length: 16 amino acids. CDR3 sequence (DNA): TGCGCCAGCAGCCAAGATTGGGCTAGCGGGGGGACTGAGCAGTTCTTC. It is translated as CASSQDWASGGTEQFF.

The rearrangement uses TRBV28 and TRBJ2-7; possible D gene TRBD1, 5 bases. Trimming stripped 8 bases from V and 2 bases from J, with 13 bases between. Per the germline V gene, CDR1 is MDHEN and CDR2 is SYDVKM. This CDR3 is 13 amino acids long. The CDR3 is CASHQGGTYEQYF. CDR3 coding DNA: TGTGCCAGCCATCAGGGTGGAACCTACGAGCAGTACTTC.

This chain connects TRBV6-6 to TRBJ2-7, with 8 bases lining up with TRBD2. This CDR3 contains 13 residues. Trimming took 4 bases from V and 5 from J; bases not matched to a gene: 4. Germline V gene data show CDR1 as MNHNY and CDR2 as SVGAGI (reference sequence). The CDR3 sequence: CASSSKLADEQYF. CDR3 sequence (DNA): TGTGCCAGCAGTTCGAAACTAGCGGACGAGCAGTACTTC.

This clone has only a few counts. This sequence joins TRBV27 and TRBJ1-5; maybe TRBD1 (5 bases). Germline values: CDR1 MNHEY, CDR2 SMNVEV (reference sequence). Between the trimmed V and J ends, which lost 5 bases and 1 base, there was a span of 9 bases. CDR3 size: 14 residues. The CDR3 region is CASSPRGSNQPQHF. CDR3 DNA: TGTGCCAGCAGTCCCCGGGGGAGCAATCAGCCCCAGCATTTT.

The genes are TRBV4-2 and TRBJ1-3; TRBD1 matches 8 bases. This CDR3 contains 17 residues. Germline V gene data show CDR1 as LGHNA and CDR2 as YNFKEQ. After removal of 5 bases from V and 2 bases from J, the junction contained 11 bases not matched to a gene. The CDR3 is CASSYEDRVLAGNTIYF. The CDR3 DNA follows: TGTGCCAGCAGCTACGAGGACAGGGTATTAGCTGGAAACACCATATATTTT.